Described below is a single TCR beta chain sequence and its context. A read error may produce the germline difference seen at one junction end. These data belong to a study of Graves' ophthalmopathy and Graves' hyperthyroidism. Germline V gene data show CDR1 as ENHRY and CDR2 as SYGVKD. This CDR3 is built from 16 residues. Amplification targeted the TCR beta CDR3 regions, with RNA transcripts as the source material. The first-round RT-PCR employed HTBI primers together with the Qiagen OneStep RT-PCR kit. A multiplex PCR was then performed as the second round. Using its own MiXCR run on the multiplex PCR reads, TCRdb lists one record per CDR3 protein. The sample carries about 740,000 distinct CDR3 sequences, 40% recorded once.

This clonotype originated in an adult man with Graves' ophthalmopathy. The chain combines TRBV10-3 with TRBJ1-1; D is ambiguous. Sequencing was performed on peripheral blood. CDR3 DNA sequence: TGTGCCAGCAGTTACGGCGGGTCATGGGATGGGACTGAAGCTTTCTTT. It translates to CASSYGGSWDGTEAFF.